This record concerns one T cell receptor beta chain sequence. Its target is unknown. The junction shows a germline mismatch at one end, possibly a read error. These data come from a study of tumor and adjacent non-tumor tissue in lung cancer. Broader study findings: In normal lung, the top 100 clones were significantly more dominant than in tumor. Significantly higher TCR diversity was found in tumor than normal lung.

No cell sorting was done before RNA was extracted from the tissue. This non-tumor lung sample came from over 3 cm beyond the tumor edge. A modified ARM-PCR protocol with three rounds of nested PCR amplified TCRbeta. TCRdb itself ran the multiplex PCR reads through MiXCR, one entry per CDR3 protein. The sample has about 80,000 distinct CDR3 sequences; roughly 80% are singletons. Germline V gene lookup returns CDR1 SGHAT and CDR2 FQNNGV. The length of the CDR3 is 19 residues. This receptor was obtained from a man aged 55-75 years with non-small cell lung cancer. This chain connects TRBV11-2 to TRBJ2-6, with 7 bases that match TRBD1. Sequencing was carried out using distant non-tumor lung tissue. The CDR3 coding sequence is TGTGTCAGCAGCTTAGCTCCAAAGGACAGGCCCTCTGGGGCCAACGCCCTGACTTTC. It is translated as CVSSLAPKDRPSGANALTF.